These 17 T cell receptor beta chains share one sample of origin, sequenced in a study of blood T cell repertoires in COVID-19. Generated by immunoSEQ multiplex PCR, the TCRdb table keeps only in-frame clones and is missing some. The sample yields roughly 380,000 clones, approximately 89% seen once. Sequencing was carried out using peripheral blood. These receptors came from a woman aged 60-75 years with COVID-19, enrolled during active disease.

This chain connects TRBV5-1 to TRBJ2-1; unclear D gene. V was clipped by 7 bases and J by 6 bases, with 14 bases between them. Germline assignment: CDR1 SGHRS and CDR2 YFSETQ. The CDR3 is 13 amino acids. The CDR3 DNA reads as TGCGCCAGCCGACTCGCGCCTATCAATGAGCAGTTCTTC. Translated: CASRLAPINEQFF.

The chain uses TRBV5-1 and TRBJ2-5; D is perhaps TRBD2 (6 bases). Trimming removed 2 bases from V and 4 bases from J, with 15 bases in between. Germline CDR1 SGHRS, CDR2 YFSETQ. CDR3 length: 15 amino acids. The CDR3 region is CASSFEAGSRETQYF. CDR3 nucleotide sequence: TGCGCCAGCAGCTTTGAGGCGGGGTCGAGAGAGACCCAGTACTTC.

V and J are TRBV7-9 and TRBJ1-1; possible D gene TRBD1, 5 bases. V lost 5 bases, J lost 6 bases, and 22 bases lay in between. From germline, CDR1 is SEHNR and CDR2 FQNEAQ (reference sequence). There are 16 residues in the CDR3. DNA of the CDR3: TGTGCCAGCAGCCGGGGGGAGGGTGGATCGTACGCTGAAGCTTTCTTT. Protein: CASSRGEGGSYAEAFF.

The chain combines TRBV28 with TRBJ1-5; 9 bases map to TRBD1. Germline V gene lookup returns CDR1 MDHEN and CDR2 SYDVKM. The ends lost 1 base at V and 5 bases at J; junction bases unmatched: 3. The CDR3 loop spans 15 amino acids. The CDR3 coding sequence is TGTGCCAGCAGTTTATTGGACAGGGGCTATCAGCCCCAGCATTTT. Its translation: CASSLLDRGYQPQHF.

The chain employs TRBV3-1 (or the pseudogene TRBV3-2) and TRBJ1-5; a weak D match, TRBD1 (5 bases). The CDR3 length is 15 residues. The germline V gene has CDR1 LGHDT and CDR2 YNNKEL (reference sequence). V was clipped by 0 bases and J by 7 bases, with 13 bases between them. The CDR3 DNA is TGTGCCAGCAGCCAAGATGGAGGGGAAGGGCAGCCCCAGCATTTT. Translated, it gives CASSQDGGEGQPQHF.

The J gene is TRBJ1-2, the V gene TRBV25-1; a possible D gene is TRBD1 (6 bases). With 1 base removed from V and 3 bases from J, the gap between germline ends came to 12 bases. CDR3 size: 15 residues. Looked up from germline, CDR1 is MGHDK and CDR2 is SYGVNS. The CDR3 DNA sequence: TGTGCCAGCAGTGAATTTTACAGGGCGGACTATGGCTACACCTTC. Translating it yields CASSEFYRADYGYTF.

In its sample, this clone was seen once. The rearrangement links TRBV9 to TRBJ2-5; 9 bases match TRBD1. The CDR3 extends over 16 amino acids. The germline CDR1 and CDR2 sequences are SGDLS and YYNGEE. V lost 1 base to trimming and J lost 5 bases; unmatched junction nucleotides: 9. In DNA, the CDR3 is TGTGCCAGCAGCGTACGCGGGGACAGGGTCGGGGAGACCCAGTACTTC. This codes for CASSVRGDRVGETQYF.

This clone has only a few counts. The chain employs TRBV11-2 and TRBJ1-2; tentative D call: TRBD1 (6 bases). The germline V and J ends were trimmed by 5 bases and 5 bases, with 21 bases remaining between them. CDR1 SGHAT and CDR2 FQNNGV come from the germline V gene. This CDR3 region has 16 residues. CDR3 amino acids: CASSPIRGGLGYGYTF. CDR3 DNA: TGTGCCAGCAGCCCTATAAGGGGGGGCTTAGGGTATGGCTACACCTTC. Full variable domain (outside the CDR3, taken from reference TRBV11-2 and TRBJ1-2): EAGVAQSPRYKIIEKRQSVAFWCNPISGHATLYWYQQILGQGPKLLIQFQNNGVVDDSQLPKDRFSAERLKGVDSTLKIQPAKLEDSAVYLCASSPIRGGLGYGYTFGSGTRLTVV.

This chain joins TRBV5-1 and TRBJ1-4, with a tentative D call TRBD1 (6 bases). This CDR3 comprises 14 residues. The germline V and J ends were trimmed by 3 bases and 8 bases, with 14 bases remaining between them. CDR1 is SGHRS and CDR2 is YFSETQ in the germline V gene. CDR3: CASSSAGVREKLFF. For the CDR3, the DNA is TGCGCCAGCAGCTCGGCAGGGGTTAGGGAAAAACTGTTTTTT.

The chain links TRBV7-9 to TRBJ1-1; possibly TRBD1 for D (6 bases). V lost 2 bases and J lost 4, with 14 bases in between. The length of the CDR3 is 15 residues. CDR1 and CDR2 (germline): SEHNR, FQNEAQ (reference sequence). The CDR3 nucleotides read TGTGCCAGCAGCTTAATACAGGGATACGGCACTGAAGCTTTCTTT. This sequence encodes CASSLIQGYGTEAFF.

The V call is TRBV19, the J call TRBJ1-1; TRBD1 matches at 8 bases. The ends lost 2 bases at V and 2 bases at J; junction bases unmatched: 4. Germline V CDR1 and CDR2: LNHDA, SQIVND (reference sequence). This CDR3 spans 15 amino acids. The CDR3 region has the DNA TGTGCCAGTAGTATATCAGGGGGCATCAACACTGAAGCTTTCTTT. This encodes CASSISGGINTEAFF.

V gene TRBV24-1 combines with J gene TRBJ2-7; D may be TRBD2 (5 bases). Trimming stripped 5 bases from V and 6 bases from J, with 16 bases between. The CDR3 consists of 14 residues. CDR1 KGHDR and CDR2 SFDVKD come from the germline V gene. The CDR3 protein is CATSATGGLVEQYF. CDR3 sequence (DNA): TGTGCCACCAGTGCAACGGGCGGGCTGGTCGAGCAGTACTTC.

This clone was observed at least ten times. The J gene is TRBJ2-3, the V gene TRBV7-9; TRBD2 might be the D (5 bases). Trimming left V 4 bases short and J 5 bases short, with 16 bases between. The CDR3 has 15 residues. Per the germline V gene, CDR1 is SEHNR and CDR2 is FQNEAQ (reference sequence). Here the CDR3 reads CASSSGWETQDTQYF. As DNA, the CDR3 is TGTGCCAGCAGCTCCGGGTGGGAGACACAAGATACGCAGTATTTT.

The J gene is TRBJ1-4, the V gene TRBV6-1; D is perhaps TRBD1 (6 bases). From germline, CDR1 is MNHNS and CDR2 SASEGT. Trimming removed 3 bases at V and 8 bases at J, with 16 bases between. This CDR3 spans 15 amino acids. CDR3 region: CASSEVDSRPEKLFF. The CDR3 coding sequence is TGTGCCAGCAGTGAGGTGGACAGCCGTCCGGAAAAACTGTTTTTT.

The chain recombines TRBV24-1 with TRBJ2-7; D may be TRBD1 (5 bases). The CDR3 is 16 residues long. Trimming took 7 bases from V and 3 from J, leaving 21 bases between them. From germline, CDR1 is KGHDR and CDR2 SFDVKD. The CDR3 sequence is CATREMRTPFFYEQYF. The CDR3 DNA sequence: TGTGCCACCAGAGAGATGAGGACACCCTTTTTCTACGAGCAGTACTTC.

V is TRBV28 and J is TRBJ2-1, with TRBD2 as a possible D gene (6 bases). The CDR3 length is 12 residues. The V end was cut by 8 bases, the J end by 4 bases, with 9 bases between. The germline V gene encodes CDR1 MDHEN and CDR2 SYDVKM. This CDR3 is CASAAGYNEQFF. CDR3 DNA: TGTGCCAGCGCCGCGGGGTACAATGAGCAGTTCTTC.

The V gene is TRBV6-5, the J gene TRBJ1-2; D is ambiguous. Germline loops: CDR1 MNHEY, CDR2 SVGAGI. CDR3 size: 13 residues. The V end was cut by 5 bases, the J end by 8 bases, with 15 bases between. CDR3 in DNA: TGTGCCAGCAGTACCGGCACAGCGGGCGGCTACACCTTC. Translated: CASSTGTAGGYTF.